The 15 T cell receptor beta chains below were found in one sample sequenced in a study of blood T cells in healthy people across ages. With a J-beta primer mix and a sample-barcoded 5' primer, a second PCR ran about 6 to 11 cycles. Each CDR3 protein is one row after TCRdb ran MiXCR on the 5' RACE reads. In the table there are hundreds of thousands of distinct CDR3 sequences, approximately 25% of which are singletons. A further study also used this sample, focusing on T cells of mothers and their children.

Sequencing used blood. The receptor source for this set is a boy younger than 18 in good health.

This clonotype has more than one count but fewer than ten. The gene calls are TRBV20-1 and TRBJ2-3; 11 positions match TRBD2. V lost 6 bases to trimming and J lost 4 bases; unmatched junction nucleotides: 9. Looked up from germline, CDR1 is DFQATT and CDR2 is SNEGSKA (reference sequence). CDR3 size: 15 residues. The chain's CDR3 is CSAFKTSGAADTQYF. Here the CDR3 DNA reads TGCAGTGCCTTTAAGACTAGCGGGGCGGCAGATACGCAGTATTTT.

Only a few counts were recorded for this clonotype. The V call is TRBV7-9, the J call TRBJ1-4; D gene unclear. Looked up from germline, CDR1 is SEHNR and CDR2 is FQNEAQ (reference sequence). V shed 4 bases and J shed 7 bases, with 7 bases lying between them. The CDR3 runs to 12 residues. The CDR3 loop is CASSSFFEKLFF. The DNA for the CDR3 is TGTGCCAGCAGCTCCTTTTTTGAAAAACTGTTTTTT.

The V call is TRBV11-2, the J call TRBJ1-4; D ambiguous. Germline V lookup: CDR1 SGHAT, CDR2 FQNNGV. The CDR3 has 16 residues. V was shortened by 1 base and J by 8 bases, with 17 bases between the two germline ends. DNA for the CDR3: TGTGCCAGCAGCTTAGGGGCGAGATATGGAAGGGAAAAACTGTTTTTT. This encodes CASSLGARYGREKLFF.

The chain recombines TRBV4-1 with TRBJ2-6; D not resolved. The V gene lost 4 bases and the J gene lost 4 bases, with 8 bases spanning the gap. Germline V gene data show CDR1 as MGHRA and CDR2 as YSYEKL. The CDR3 is 14 residues long. The CDR3 loop reads CASSPVGGANVLTF. In DNA form, the CDR3 reads TGCGCCAGCAGCCCGGTCGGCGGGGCCAACGTCCTGACTTTC.

The chain combines TRBV6-2 or TRBV6-3 with TRBJ2-5; D call uncertain. The DNA end is more similar to TRBJ2-1, so the J call may be wrong. Germline V gene lookup returns CDR1 MNHEY and CDR2 SVGEGT. This CDR3 is 18 amino acids long. Here the CDR3 DNA reads TGTGCCAGCAGTTATCTTATCTCGGCAAGCAATAGGTTCCATGAGCAGTTCTTC. Residues: CASSYLISASNRFHEQFF.

This clonotype was seen only a few times. The chain combines TRBV7-2 with TRBJ2-5; the D gene could be TRBD1 or TRBD2 (5 bases each). Trimming took 5 bases from V and 5 from J, leaving 21 bases between them. Germline assignment: CDR1 SGHTA and CDR2 FQGNSA. The CDR3 has 16 amino acids. CDR3: CASSRGGHTPRETQYF. The CDR3 nucleotides are TGTGCCAGCAGCCGTGGGGGTCATACCCCCCGGGAGACCCAGTACTTC.

V usage is TRBV6-2 or TRBV6-3 and J usage is TRBJ2-2; D is unresolved. The CDR3 is 15 amino acids. Deletions cut 0 bases from V and 1 base from J, with 6 bases between. From germline, CDR1 is MNHEY and CDR2 SVGEGT. CDR3 sequence reads: CASSYSGKNTGELFF. In nucleotides, the CDR3 is TGTGCCAGCAGTTACTCAGGGAAGAACACCGGGGAGCTGTTTTTT.

This chain links TRBV12-3 or TRBV12-4 with TRBJ2-7; weak D call: TRBD2 (5 bases). The CDR3 totals 12 residues. V lost 5 bases and J lost 2, with 7 bases in between. The CDR3, as DNA: TGTGCCAGCAGTATCGGGACCTACGAGCAGTACTTC. It codes for CASSIGTYEQYF.

Only a few counts were recorded for this clonotype. The chain carries TRBV28 and TRBJ2-1; 10 bases line up with TRBD2. Germline V gene data show CDR1 as MDHEN and CDR2 as SYDVKM. The CDR3 spans 15 residues. V shed 8 bases, J shed 6 bases, and the junction held 10 bases outside the gene matches. The CDR3 DNA reads TGTGCCAGCCTGCCTACTAGCGGGGCGGGCAATGAGCAGTTCTTC. Translation gives CASLPTSGAGNEQFF.

In this sample, this clonotype turned up many times. This chain connects TRBV7-2 to TRBJ1-6; TRBD1 matches 9 bases. Germline CDR1 is SGHTA and CDR2 is FQGNSA. V trimming: 3 bases; J trimming: 9 bases; junction bases outside the gene matches: 3. This CDR3 region has 14 residues. CDR3 in amino acids: CASSLDRGSSPLHF. The CDR3 nucleotides read TGTGCCAGCAGCTTGGACAGGGGAAGTTCACCCCTCCACTTT.

This clonotype was observed a few times. This chain's CDR3 is CASSSGRSYEQYF. The CDR3 DNA follows: TGTGCCAGCAGCTCAGGACGGTCCTACGAGCAGTACTTC. V usage is TRBV14 and J usage is TRBJ2-7; no clear D gene. There are 13 residues in the CDR3. The germline gives CDR1 SGHDN, CDR2 FVKESK. The V end was cut by 5 bases, the J end by 1 base, with 9 bases between. The whole variable domain, filled in from reference TRBV14 and TRBJ2-7, reads EAGVTQFPSHSVIEKGQTVTLRCDPISGHDNLYWYRRVMGKEIKFLLHFVKESKQDESGMPNNRFLAERTGGTYSTLKVQPAELEDSGVYFCASSSGRSYEQYFGPGTRLTVT.

The CDR3 here is CSAPYSWQGAYEQYF. DNA of the CDR3: TGCAGTGCGCCCTATTCCTGGCAGGGGGCCTACGAGCAGTACTTC. The chain carries TRBV20-1 and TRBJ2-7; 7 nucleotides align to TRBD1. Germline V lookup: CDR1 DFQATT, CDR2 SNEGSKA (reference sequence). This CDR3 is built from 15 residues. The V and J ends lost 6 bases and 2 bases, in that order; junction bases with no gene match: 13.

This chain links TRBV7-2 with TRBJ2-1, with TRBD2 matching 7 bases. CDR1 is SGHTA and CDR2 is FQGNSA in the germline V gene. With 5 bases clipped from V and 2 bases from J, the junction kept 15 bases outside the gene matches. This CDR3 contains 18 residues. CDR3 bases: TGTGCCAGCAGCCAACGCCCAAGCGGGGACCCCACCTACAATGAGCAGTTCTTC. It translates to CASSQRPSGDPTYNEQFF.

The chain employs TRBV14 and TRBJ2-1, with 10 nucleotides matching TRBD2. CDR3 length: 13 amino acids. V gave up 3 bases and J gave up 15 bases; unmatched junction bases: 8. Germline V gene data show CDR1 as SGHDN and CDR2 as FVKESK. This CDR3 is CASSQGLAGVRFF. As DNA, the CDR3 is TGTGCCAGCAGCCAGGGTCTAGCGGGAGTACGGTTCTTC.

Only a few counts were recorded for this clonotype. For the CDR3, the DNA is TGTGCCAGCAGCGGGACAGTGACAACTAATGAAAAACTGTTTTTT. This encodes CASSGTVTTNEKLFF. The V call is TRBV6-1, the J call TRBJ1-4, with TRBD1 matching 7 bases. Germline V gene data show CDR1 as MNHNS and CDR2 as SASEGT. Germline trimming cut 6 bases from V and 0 bases from J; bases unmatched to any gene: 4. The CDR3 is 15 residues long.